Below, 27 T cell receptor beta chains from the same sample are listed, as sequenced in a study of blood T cell repertoires in COVID-19. Assay: immunoSEQ multiplex PCR; the TCRdb copy retains only in-frame clones and omits some. This sample carries around 120,000 clones, more than 70% of them seen once, and the ten largest clones take roughly 1.9%. The material sequenced was peripheral blood. The origin of the receptors is a man in his 70s with acute or convalescent COVID-19.

The chain joins TRBV28 to TRBJ2-5; 8 bases are a match to TRBD1. The V and J ends lost 4 bases and 7 bases, in that order; junction bases with no gene match: 11. Germline V gene sequence: CDR1 MDHEN, CDR2 SYDVKM. The CDR3 length is 15 residues. The DNA of the CDR3 is TGTGCCAGCAGTTCACCCGGACAGGGAGGTGGGACCCAGTACTTC. Translating gives CASSSPGQGGGTQYF. Drawing the rest from reference TRBV28 and TRBJ2-5, the complete variable domain is DVKVTQSSRYLVKRTGEKVFLECVQDMDHENMFWYRQDPGLGLRLIYFSYDVKMKEKGDIPEGYSVSREKKERFSLILESASTNQTSMYLCASSSPGQGGGTQYFGPGTRLLVL.

The chain links TRBV7-9 to TRBJ1-1, with 8 bases identical to TRBD1. This CDR3 comprises 14 residues. J was trimmed by 1 base and V by 4 bases; bases with no gene match: 2. Germline CDR1 reads SEHNR; CDR2 reads FQNEAQ (reference sequence). DNA for the CDR3: TGTGCCAGCAGCTACGGGACAGGGAACACTGAAGCTTTCTTT. Translating gives CASSYGTGNTEAFF.

The gene calls are TRBV3-1 (or the pseudogene TRBV3-2) and TRBJ2-2; D is unclear. Germline loops: CDR1 LGHDT, CDR2 YNNKEL (reference sequence). V gave up 2 bases and J gave up 7 bases, with 5 bases separating them. The CDR3 is 12 residues long. In nucleotides, the CDR3 is TGTGCCAGCAGCCAACACGGCGGGGAGCTGTTTTTT. Translation: CASSQHGGELFF.

The chain has TRBV4-1 and TRBJ2-3; TRBD2 agrees at 13 bases. The CDR3 covers 16 residues. With 1 base clipped from V and 8 bases from J, the junction kept 6 bases outside the gene matches. Per the germline V gene, CDR1 is MGHRA and CDR2 is YSYEKL. CDR3 sequence reads: CASSQGLAGGSLTQYF. CDR3 bases: TGCGCCAGCAGCCAAGGACTAGCGGGGGGCAGCCTTACGCAGTATTTT.

The chain recombines TRBV28 with TRBJ1-4, with 10 bases identical to TRBD1. This CDR3 is built from 14 residues. V was pared by 6 bases and J by 5 bases, with 3 bases of the junction left unmatched. Germline loops: CDR1 MDHEN, CDR2 SYDVKM. The CDR3 nucleotides read TGTGCCAGCAGCCCGGGACAGGGGAATGAAAAACTGTTTTTT. Encoded protein: CASSPGQGNEKLFF.

The chain recombines TRBV7-9 with TRBJ2-7, with 9 bases lining up with TRBD2. V was clipped by 6 bases and J by 7 bases; unmatched bases: 10. This CDR3 comprises 14 residues. Germline V gene sequence: CDR1 SEHNR, CDR2 FQNEAQ (reference sequence). DNA of the CDR3: TGTGCCAGCAGATTGGGACTAGCCTCGGGAGAGCAGTACTTC. It codes for CASRLGLASGEQYF. Drawing the rest from reference TRBV7-9 and TRBJ2-7, the complete variable domain is DTGVSQNPRHKITKRGQNVTFRCDPISEHNRLYWYRQTLGQGPEFLTYFQNEAQLEKSRLLSDRFSAERPKGSFSTLEIQRTEQGDSAMYLCASRLGLASGEQYFGPGTRLTVT.

This clone showed up just once. The chain has TRBV7-2 and TRBJ2-7; D gene uncertain. Germline V gives CDR1 SGHTA, CDR2 FQGNSA. This CDR3 comprises 11 residues. V was trimmed by 5 bases and J by 3 bases, leaving 5 bases between them. CDR3 DNA sequence: TGTGCCAGCAGCCGCTACTACGAGCAGTACTTC. Translated: CASSRYYEQYF.

The rearrangement links TRBV6-6 to TRBJ1-4, with D tentatively TRBD1 (6 bases). V was clipped by 4 bases and J by 10 bases, with 16 bases between them. CDR1 is MNHNY and CDR2 is SVGAGI in the germline V gene (reference sequence). The CDR3 spans 14 residues. In nucleotides, the CDR3 is TGTGCCAGCAGTTCGGGACACGCTTTTGGAAAACTGTTTTTT. Translating gives CASSSGHAFGKLFF.

The chain is built from TRBV5-6 and TRBJ2-7; unclear D gene. The CDR3 runs 12 residues. The V end lost 0 bases, the J end lost 5 bases, and 6 bases lay between the germline ends. Germline V CDR1 and CDR2: SGHDT, YYEEEE. CDR3 coding DNA: TGTGCCAGCAGCTTGGCTTCCCACGAGCAGTACTTC. Its translation: CASSLASHEQYF.

The chain couples TRBV4-1 to TRBJ2-1; the match to TRBD1 covers 10 bases. CDR3 length equals 15 residues. V gave up 1 base and J gave up 7 bases; unmatched junction bases: 4. Germline V gives CDR1 MGHRA, CDR2 YSYEKL. The CDR3 loop reads CASSQGGQGRNEQFF. The CDR3 DNA follows: TGCGCCAGCAGCCAAGGGGGACAGGGGAGGAATGAGCAGTTCTTC.

The chain has TRBV10-2 and TRBJ1-3; tentatively, D is TRBD1 (5 bases). The CDR3 is 14 amino acids. Germline CDR1 and CDR2: WSHSY and SAAADI. The germline V and J ends were trimmed by 2 bases and 6 bases, with 11 bases remaining between them. CDR3 nucleotide sequence: TGCGCCAGCAGTGAGGCCAGGGTGGAAAACACCATATATTTT. As protein: CASSEARVENTIYF.

CDR3 in DNA: TGTGCCAGCAGCCCGCGGACGGGGGCTTTCTTT. This gives the protein CASSPRTGAFF. The chain employs TRBV11-2 and TRBJ1-1; D remains ambiguous. This CDR3 spans 11 amino acids. V shed 5 bases and J shed 11 bases, with 12 bases lying between them. Germline V gene data show CDR1 as SGHAT and CDR2 as FQNNGV.

This chain links TRBV28 with TRBJ2-7, with 7 bases fitting TRBD1. V dropped 5 bases and J dropped 2; count of bases not matched to a gene: 9. Germline V gives CDR1 MDHEN, CDR2 SYDVKM. CDR3 length: 15 residues. Here the CDR3 DNA reads TGTGCCAGCAGTAATCTCGGACAGGACGCCTACGAGCAGTACTTC. Protein: CASSNLGQDAYEQYF.

V usage is TRBV19 and J usage is TRBJ1-4; 10 nucleotides line up with TRBD1. V trimming: 5 bases; J trimming: 6 bases; junction bases outside the gene matches: 6. Germline CDR1 is LNHDA and CDR2 is SQIVND (reference sequence). The CDR3 length is 15 residues. The CDR3 DNA reads TGTGCCAGTAGTTATGCAGGGACAGGGGATGAAAAACTGTTTTTT. This gives the protein CASSYAGTGDEKLFF.

The V call is TRBV5-6, the J call TRBJ2-2, with D perhaps TRBD1 (5 bases). CDR3 length equals 14 residues. Deletions cut 4 bases from V and 0 bases from J, with 7 bases between. Germline V lookup: CDR1 SGHDT, CDR2 YYEEEE. CDR3 sequence: CASSQGPNTGELFF. CDR3 nucleotide sequence: TGTGCCAGCAGCCAGGGCCCGAACACCGGGGAGCTGTTTTTT.

The V call is TRBV9, the J call TRBJ1-3; TRBD1 is a possible D gene (5 bases). V was pared by 4 bases and J by 4 bases, with 15 bases between. The germline CDR1 and CDR2 sequences are SGDLS and YYNGEE. The CDR3 length is 15 residues. The CDR3 sequence: CASSLRPGSGNTIYF. CDR3 bases: TGTGCCAGCAGCCTCAGACCAGGGTCAGGAAACACCATATATTTT.

The rearrangement joins TRBV19 to TRBJ2-1; 9 bases agree with TRBD2. The CDR3 has 17 amino acids. Germline V gene sequence: CDR1 LNHDA, CDR2 SQIVND (reference sequence). The J segment lost 4 bases and the V segment lost 4 bases, leaving 11 bases of the junction unmatched. The DNA of the CDR3 is TGTGCCAGTAGTAAGGTAGCGGGGGCTACGTTATACAATGAGCAGTTCTTC. Translating it yields CASSKVAGATLYNEQFF.

This chain joins TRBV18 and TRBJ2-7, with 9 nucleotides matching TRBD1. There are 17 residues in the CDR3. The junction had 12 bases not matched to a gene; V was cut back by 3 bases and J by 3 bases. CDR1 is KGHSH and CDR2 is LQKENI in the germline V gene. The CDR3 region is CASSPGGTGLINYEQYF. CDR3 nucleotide sequence: TGTGCCAGCTCACCTGGAGGGACAGGGCTAATTAACTACGAGCAGTACTTC. The whole variable domain, remainder taken from reference TRBV18 and TRBJ2-7, is NAGVMQNPRHLVRRRGQEARLRCSPMKGHSHVYWYRQLPEEGLKFMVYLQKENIIDESGMPKERFSAEFPKEGPSILRIQQVVRGDSAAYFCASSPGGTGLINYEQYFGPGTRLTVT.

The chain employs TRBV7-9 and TRBJ1-6; 10 bases are a match to TRBD1. Germline CDR1 and CDR2: SEHNR and FQNEAQ (reference sequence). Germline trimming cut 5 bases from V and 9 bases from J; bases unmatched to any gene: 4. CDR3 length: 14 amino acids. The CDR3: CASSPGDRGSPLHF. The CDR3 nucleotides are TGTGCCAGCAGCCCCGGGGACAGGGGTTCACCCCTCCACTTT.

Notes on this clone: The same CDR3 can be traced to other DNA sequences in this sample. CDR3 bases: TGTGCCAGCAGTCCACAGGGGAGTGGCAATCAGCCCCAGCATTTT. Amino acids: CASSPQGSGNQPQHF. The chain is built from TRBV2 and TRBJ1-5, with 7 bases matching TRBD1. Germline V gene data show CDR1 as SNHLY and CDR2 as FYNNEI. J was trimmed by 2 bases and V by 5 bases; bases with no gene match: 6. This CDR3 contains 15 residues.

The chain employs TRBV7-2 and TRBJ2-3; TRBD2 aligns across 9 bases. The CDR3 has 15 amino acids. The V gene end was trimmed by 5 bases and the J gene end by 2 bases; junction bases not matched to a gene: 5. Per the germline V gene, CDR1 is SGHTA and CDR2 is FQGNSA. CDR3 residues: CASSPAGGATDTQYF. CDR3 coding DNA: TGTGCCAGCAGCCCGGCGGGGGGGGCCACAGATACGCAGTATTTT.

This chain uses TRBV27 with TRBJ1-1, with a weak D call TRBD1 (6 bases). The germline V and J ends were trimmed by 5 bases and 2 bases, with 21 bases remaining between them. The CDR3 loop spans 17 amino acids. From germline, CDR1 is MNHEY and CDR2 SMNVEV (reference sequence). CDR3 protein: CASSPISGGRHNTEAFF. The CDR3 DNA reads as TGTGCCAGCAGTCCAATATCGGGGGGCCGACATAACACTGAAGCTTTCTTT.

The chain uses TRBV29-1 and TRBJ1-1, with D possibly matching TRBD1 (6 bases). Trimming stripped 0 bases from V and 5 bases from J, with 13 bases between. The CDR3 is 14 amino acids. CDR1 and CDR2 from the germline V gene are SQVTM and ANQGSEA. This CDR3 is CSVEDRGRGTEAFF. CDR3 DNA sequence: TGCAGCGTTGAAGATCGGGGCAGGGGAACTGAAGCTTTCTTT.

The chain combines TRBV27 with TRBJ2-1; TRBD2 matches 8 bases. The V gene's germline CDR1 is MNHEY and CDR2 SMNVEV (reference sequence). There are 14 residues in the CDR3. Losses at the gene ends were 6 bases for V and 9 bases for J; bases not matched to a gene: 10. In DNA, the CDR3 is TGTGCCAGCAGCCCCGGAACGGGGGGGCGTGAGCAGTTCTTC. Translating gives CASSPGTGGREQFF.

The rearrangement uses TRBV4-1 and TRBJ1-2; 7 bases are a match to TRBD1. Looked up from germline, CDR1 is MGHRA and CDR2 is YSYEKL. The CDR3 has 16 amino acids. Trimming at V came to 0 bases and at J to 4 bases, leaving 8 bases not matched to a gene. The CDR3 spells CASSQDRRDRAYGYTF. CDR3 bases: TGCGCCAGCAGCCAAGACCGCCGAGACAGGGCCTATGGCTACACCTTC.

The gene calls are TRBV6-5 and TRBJ2-1, with a weak D call TRBD2 (5 bases). Germline CDR1 and CDR2: MNHEY and SVGAGI. This CDR3 has 15 amino acids. Trimming pared 0 bases from V and 5 bases from J, leaving 11 bases between. The CDR3 nucleotides are TGTGCCAGCAGTTACTCGACCCGGACTCACAATGAGCAGTTCTTC. As protein: CASSYSTRTHNEQFF.

This chain connects TRBV4-1 to TRBJ2-7; TRBD2 agrees at 11 bases. The junction had 13 bases not matched to a gene; V was cut back by 0 bases and J by 3 bases. Germline assignment: CDR1 MGHRA and CDR2 YSYEKL. The CDR3 is made up of 19 amino acids. CDR3 nucleotides: TGCGCCAGCAGCCAAGATTCGCCTAGCGGGGGGTTCGGAGACTACGAGCAGTACTTC. Protein: CASSQDSPSGGFGDYEQYF.